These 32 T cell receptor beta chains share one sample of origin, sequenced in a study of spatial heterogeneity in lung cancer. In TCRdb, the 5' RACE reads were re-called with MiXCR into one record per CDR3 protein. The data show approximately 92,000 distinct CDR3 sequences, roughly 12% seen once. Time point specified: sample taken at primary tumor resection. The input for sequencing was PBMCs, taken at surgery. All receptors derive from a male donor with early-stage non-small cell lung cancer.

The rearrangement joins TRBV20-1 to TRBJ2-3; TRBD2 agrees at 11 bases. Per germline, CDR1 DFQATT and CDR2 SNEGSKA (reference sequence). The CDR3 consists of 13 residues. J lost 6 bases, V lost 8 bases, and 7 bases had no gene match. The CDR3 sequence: CSPLAGGRDTQYF. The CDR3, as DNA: TGCAGTCCGCTAGCGGGGGGACGGGATACGCAGTATTTT.

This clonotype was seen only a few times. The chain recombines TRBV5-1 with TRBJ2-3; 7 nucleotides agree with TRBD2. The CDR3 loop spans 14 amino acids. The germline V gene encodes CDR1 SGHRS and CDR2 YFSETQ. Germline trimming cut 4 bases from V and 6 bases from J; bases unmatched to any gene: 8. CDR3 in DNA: TGCGCCAGCAGCCGGAGGGAGGGGATGGATACGCAGTATTTT. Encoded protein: CASSRREGMDTQYF.

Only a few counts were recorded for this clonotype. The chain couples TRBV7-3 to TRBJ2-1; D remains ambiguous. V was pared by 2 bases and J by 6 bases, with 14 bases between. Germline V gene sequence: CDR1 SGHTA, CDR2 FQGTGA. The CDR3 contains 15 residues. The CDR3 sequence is CASSLFGGLGNEQFF. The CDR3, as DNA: TGTGCCAGCAGCTTATTTGGCGGCCTGGGCAATGAGCAGTTCTTC.

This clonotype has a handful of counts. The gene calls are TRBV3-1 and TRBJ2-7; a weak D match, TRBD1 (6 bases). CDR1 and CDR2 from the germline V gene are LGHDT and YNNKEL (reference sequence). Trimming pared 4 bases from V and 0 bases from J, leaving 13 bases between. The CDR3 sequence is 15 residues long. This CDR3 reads CASSPRQVYSYEQYF. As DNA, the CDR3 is TGTGCCAGCAGCCCCCGACAGGTTTACTCCTACGAGCAGTACTTC.

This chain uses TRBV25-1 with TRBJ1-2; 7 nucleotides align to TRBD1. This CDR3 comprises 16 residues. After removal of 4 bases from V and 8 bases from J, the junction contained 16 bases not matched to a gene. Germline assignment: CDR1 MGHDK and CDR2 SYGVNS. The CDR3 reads CASSAIGTGEFRGYTF. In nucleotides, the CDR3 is TGTGCCAGCAGTGCCATCGGAACAGGGGAATTTCGGGGCTACACCTTC.

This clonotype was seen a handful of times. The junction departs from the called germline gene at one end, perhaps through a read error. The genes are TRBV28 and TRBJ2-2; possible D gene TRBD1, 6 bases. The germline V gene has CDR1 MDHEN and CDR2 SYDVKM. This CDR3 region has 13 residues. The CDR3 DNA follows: TGTGCCAGCGGTTTAGGACAGATCGGGGAGCTGTTTTTT. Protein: CASGLGQIGELFF.

As DNA, the CDR3 is TGTGCCAGCAGTCCCCCCGGGCTCTGGGCCAACGAGCAGTACTTC. It translates to CASSPPGLWANEQYF. The J gene is TRBJ2-7, the V gene TRBV28; no definite D call. This CDR3 comprises 15 residues. Trimming removed 5 bases from V and 5 bases from J, with 19 bases in between. CDR1 and CDR2 (germline): MDHEN, SYDVKM.

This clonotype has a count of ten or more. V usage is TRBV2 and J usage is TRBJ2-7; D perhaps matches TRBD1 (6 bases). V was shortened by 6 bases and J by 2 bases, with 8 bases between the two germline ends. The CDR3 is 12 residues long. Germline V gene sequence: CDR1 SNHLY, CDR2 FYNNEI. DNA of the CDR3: TGTGCCAGCAGAGGGACAACCTACGAGCAGTACTTC. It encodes CASRGTTYEQYF.

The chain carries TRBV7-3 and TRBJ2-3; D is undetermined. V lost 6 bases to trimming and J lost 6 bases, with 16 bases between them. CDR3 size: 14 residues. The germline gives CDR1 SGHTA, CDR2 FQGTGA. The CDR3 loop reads CASSSQPSSDTQYF. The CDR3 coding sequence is TGTGCCAGCAGTTCCCAACCTTCCTCGGATACGCAGTATTTT.

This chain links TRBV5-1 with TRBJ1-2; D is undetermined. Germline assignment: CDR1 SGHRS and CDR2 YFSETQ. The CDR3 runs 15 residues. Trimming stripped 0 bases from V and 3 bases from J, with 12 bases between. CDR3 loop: CASSLGPTADYGYTF. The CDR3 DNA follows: TGCGCCAGCAGCTTGGGTCCCACAGCTGACTATGGCTACACCTTC.

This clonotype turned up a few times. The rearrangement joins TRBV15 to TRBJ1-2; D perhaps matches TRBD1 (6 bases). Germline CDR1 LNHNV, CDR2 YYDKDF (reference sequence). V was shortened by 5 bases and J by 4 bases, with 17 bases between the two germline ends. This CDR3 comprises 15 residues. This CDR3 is CATSGTPGEVYGYTF. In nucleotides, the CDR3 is TGTGCCACCAGCGGGACGCCAGGGGAGGTCTATGGCTACACCTTC.

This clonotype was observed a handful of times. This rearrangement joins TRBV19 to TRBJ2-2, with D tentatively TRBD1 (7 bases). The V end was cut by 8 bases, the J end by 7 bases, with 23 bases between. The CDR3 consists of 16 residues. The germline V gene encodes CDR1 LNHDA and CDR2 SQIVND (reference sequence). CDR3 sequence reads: CASLRYSGGLSGELFF. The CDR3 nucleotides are TGTGCCAGTTTACGTTATTCAGGGGGGCTAAGCGGGGAGCTGTTTTTT.

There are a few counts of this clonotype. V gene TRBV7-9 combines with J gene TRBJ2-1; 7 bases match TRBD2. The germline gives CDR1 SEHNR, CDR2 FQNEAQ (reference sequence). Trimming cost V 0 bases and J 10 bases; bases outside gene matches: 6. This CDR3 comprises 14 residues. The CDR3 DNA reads TGTGCCAGCAGCTTAGCGGGAGGGCCGAGGGAGCAGTTCTTC. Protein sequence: CASSLAGGPREQFF.

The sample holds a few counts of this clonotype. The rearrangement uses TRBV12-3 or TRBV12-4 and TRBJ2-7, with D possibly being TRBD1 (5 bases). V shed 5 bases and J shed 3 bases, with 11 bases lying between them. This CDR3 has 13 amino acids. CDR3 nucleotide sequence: TGTGCCAGCAGTCTGACAGTTAACTACGAGCAGTACTTC. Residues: CASSLTVNYEQYF.

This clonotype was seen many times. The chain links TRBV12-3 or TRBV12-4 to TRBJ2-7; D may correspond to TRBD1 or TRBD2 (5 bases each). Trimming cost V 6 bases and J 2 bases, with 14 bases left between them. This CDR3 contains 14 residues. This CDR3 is CASSKGTVAYEQYF. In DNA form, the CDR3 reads TGTGCCAGCAGCAAAGGGACCGTAGCCTACGAGCAGTACTTC.

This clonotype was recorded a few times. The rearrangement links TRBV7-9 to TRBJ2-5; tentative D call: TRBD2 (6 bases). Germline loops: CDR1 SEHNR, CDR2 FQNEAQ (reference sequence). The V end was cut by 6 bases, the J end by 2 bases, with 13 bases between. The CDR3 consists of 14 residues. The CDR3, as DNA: TGTGCCAGCAGAATGGGGACTGGACAAGAGACCCAGTACTTC. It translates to CASRMGTGQETQYF.

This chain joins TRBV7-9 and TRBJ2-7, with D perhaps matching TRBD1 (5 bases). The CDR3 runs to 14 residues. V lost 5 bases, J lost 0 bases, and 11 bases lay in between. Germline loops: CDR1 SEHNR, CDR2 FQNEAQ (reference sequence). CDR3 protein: CASSPTGNSYEQYF. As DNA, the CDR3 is TGTGCCAGCAGCCCAACAGGTAACTCCTACGAGCAGTACTTC.

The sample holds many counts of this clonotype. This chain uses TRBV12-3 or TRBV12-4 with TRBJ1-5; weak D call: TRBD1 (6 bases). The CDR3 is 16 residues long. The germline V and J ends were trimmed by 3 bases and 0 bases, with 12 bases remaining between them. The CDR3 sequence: CASSFRGDNSNQPQHF. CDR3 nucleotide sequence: TGTGCCAGCAGTTTCAGGGGCGATAATAGCAATCAGCCCCAGCATTTT.

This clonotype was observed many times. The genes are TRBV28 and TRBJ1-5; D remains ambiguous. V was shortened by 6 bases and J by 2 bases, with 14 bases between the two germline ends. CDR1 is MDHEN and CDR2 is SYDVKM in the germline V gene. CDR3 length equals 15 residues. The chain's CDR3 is CASRFSSGGNQPQHF. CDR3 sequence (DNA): TGTGCCAGCAGGTTTTCTTCGGGAGGCAATCAGCCCCAGCATTTT.

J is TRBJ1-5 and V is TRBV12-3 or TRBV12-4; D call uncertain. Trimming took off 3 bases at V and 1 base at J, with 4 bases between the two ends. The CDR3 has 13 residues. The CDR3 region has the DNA TGTGCCAGCAGTTTTAAGAGCAATCAGCCCCAGCATTTT. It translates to CASSFKSNQPQHF.

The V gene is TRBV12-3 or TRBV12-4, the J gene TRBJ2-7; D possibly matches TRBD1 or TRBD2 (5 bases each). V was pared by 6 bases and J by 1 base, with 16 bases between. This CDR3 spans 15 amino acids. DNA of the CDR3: TGTGCCAGCAGGCCCGCGAGGGGAGTTTCCTACGAGCAGTACTTC. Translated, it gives CASRPARGVSYEQYF.

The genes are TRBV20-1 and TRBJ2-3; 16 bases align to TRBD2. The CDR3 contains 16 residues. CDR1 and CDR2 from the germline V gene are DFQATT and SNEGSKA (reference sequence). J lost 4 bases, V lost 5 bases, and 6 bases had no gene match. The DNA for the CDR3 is TGCAGTGCTTCGGGACTAGCGGGGGGGGCCGCAGATACGCAGTATTTT. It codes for CSASGLAGGAADTQYF.

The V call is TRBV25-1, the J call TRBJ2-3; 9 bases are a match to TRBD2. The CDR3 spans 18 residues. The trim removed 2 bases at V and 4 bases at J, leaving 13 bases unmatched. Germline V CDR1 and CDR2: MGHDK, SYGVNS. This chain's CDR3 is CASSERGLAGRIADTQYF. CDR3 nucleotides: TGTGCCAGCAGTGAAAGGGGGCTAGCGGGAAGGATCGCAGATACGCAGTATTTT.

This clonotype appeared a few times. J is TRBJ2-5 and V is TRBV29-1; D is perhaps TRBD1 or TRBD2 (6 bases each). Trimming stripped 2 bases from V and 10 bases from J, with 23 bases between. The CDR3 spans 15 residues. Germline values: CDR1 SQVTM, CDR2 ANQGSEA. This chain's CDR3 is CSVEYVGGGGGDQYF. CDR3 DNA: TGCAGCGTTGAATACGTGGGTGGCGGAGGGGGAGACCAGTACTTC.

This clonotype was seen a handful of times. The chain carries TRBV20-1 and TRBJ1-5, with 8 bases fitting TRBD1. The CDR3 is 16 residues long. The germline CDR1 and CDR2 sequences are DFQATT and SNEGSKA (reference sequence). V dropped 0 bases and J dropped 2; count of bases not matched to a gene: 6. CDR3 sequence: CSARDGGRGRNQPQHF. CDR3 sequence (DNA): TGCAGTGCTAGAGATGGCGGCAGGGGGCGCAATCAGCCCCAGCATTTT.

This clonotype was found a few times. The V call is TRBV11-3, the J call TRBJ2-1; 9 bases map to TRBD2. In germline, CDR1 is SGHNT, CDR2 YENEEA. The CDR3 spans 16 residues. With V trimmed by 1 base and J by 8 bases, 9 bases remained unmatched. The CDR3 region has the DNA TGTGCCAGCAGCTTAGGCGCTAGCGGGATTGACGATGAGCAGTTCTTC. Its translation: CASSLGASGIDDEQFF.

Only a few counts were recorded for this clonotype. The DNA of the CDR3 is TGTGCCTGGACCCTCGCCGGATTCTCCTACAATGAGCAGTTCTTC. The encoded protein is CAWTLAGFSYNEQFF. The J gene is TRBJ2-1, the V gene TRBV30; D call uncertain. Trimming removed 4 bases from V and 0 bases from J, with 13 bases in between. The CDR3 covers 15 residues. Germline V gene lookup returns CDR1 GTSNPN and CDR2 SVGIG (reference sequence).

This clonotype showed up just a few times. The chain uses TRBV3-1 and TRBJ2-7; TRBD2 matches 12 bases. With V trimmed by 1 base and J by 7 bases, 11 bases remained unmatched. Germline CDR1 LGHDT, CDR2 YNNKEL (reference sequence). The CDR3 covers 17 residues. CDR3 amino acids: CASSQVWLAGGPEEQYF. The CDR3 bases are TGTGCCAGCAGCCAAGTCTGGCTAGCGGGGGGGCCGGAAGAGCAGTACTTC.

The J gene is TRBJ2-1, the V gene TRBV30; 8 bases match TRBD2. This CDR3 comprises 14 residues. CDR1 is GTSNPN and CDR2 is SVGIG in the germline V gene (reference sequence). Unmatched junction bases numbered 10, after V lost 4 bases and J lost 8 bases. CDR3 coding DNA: TGTGCCTGGACTACGAGCGGGAGTTTTGATGAGCAGTTCTTC. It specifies CAWTTSGSFDEQFF.

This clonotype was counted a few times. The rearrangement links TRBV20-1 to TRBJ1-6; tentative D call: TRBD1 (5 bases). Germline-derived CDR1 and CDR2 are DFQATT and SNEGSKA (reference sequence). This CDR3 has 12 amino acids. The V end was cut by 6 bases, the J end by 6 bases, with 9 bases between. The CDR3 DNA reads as TGCAGTGCAGCCGGGACTAATTCACCCCTCCACTTT. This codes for CSAAGTNSPLHF.

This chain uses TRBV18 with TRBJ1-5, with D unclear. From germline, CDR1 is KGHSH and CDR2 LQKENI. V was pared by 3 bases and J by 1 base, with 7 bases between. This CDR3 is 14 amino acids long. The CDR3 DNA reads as TGTGCCAGCTCACCTCAGACCAGCAATCAGCCCCAGCATTTT. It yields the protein CASSPQTSNQPQHF.

The CDR3 bases are TGCGCCAGCAGCGCACTAGACGGACCAGACAACCTCTATGGCTACACCTTC. The encoded protein is CASSALDGPDNLYGYTF. The rearrangement links TRBV5-1 to TRBJ1-2; the D is unclear. V was clipped by 4 bases and J by 4 bases, with 23 bases between them. In germline, CDR1 is SGHRS, CDR2 YFSETQ. The CDR3 length is 17 residues.